What follows describes a single T cell receptor beta chain. Here immunoSEQ multiplex PCR was the method, and the copy in TCRdb shows in-frame clones only, minus some. This sample has a few hundred thousand clones; about 80% occur once, and the top ten carry roughly 1.3%. The CDR3 length is 14 residues. Germline V gene lookup returns CDR1 LNHDA and CDR2 SQIVND (reference sequence). Trimming stripped 8 bases from V and 2 bases from J, with 16 bases between. This sample was taken from a study of blood T cell repertoires in COVID-19. The gene calls are TRBV19 and TRBJ2-7; tentative D call: TRBD1 (5 bases). This sequence was found in a woman aged 40 to 50 with acute COVID-19. The sample comprised PBMCs or T cells enriched from blood (not recorded which). This chain's CDR3 is CASSYDSLAYEQYF. CDR3 bases: TGTGCCAGTTCTTACGACAGTCTAGCCTACGAGCAGTACTTC.